Presented here are 13 T cell receptor beta chains from one specimen sequenced in a study of blood T cell repertoires in COVID-19. Assay used: immunoSEQ multiplex PCR; TCRdb lists only in-frame clones, some missing. The profile shows some 110,000 clones, roughly four fifths of them singletons. The sequenced material came from peripheral blood. These receptors came from an elderly woman with acute or convalescent COVID-19.

The chain recombines TRBV5-1 with TRBJ2-7; 8 bases line up with TRBD1. V shed 0 bases and J 9 bases; nucleotides not matched to a gene: 5. There are 13 residues in the CDR3. CDR1 SGHRS and CDR2 YFSETQ come from the germline V gene. CDR3 DNA: TGCGCCAGCAGCTTGGGACAGGGGTGGGGGCAGTACTTC. Protein: CASSLGQGWGQYF.

V and J are TRBV25-1 and TRBJ1-5; D is uncertain. V was clipped by 4 bases and J by 3 bases, with 10 bases between them. Germline CDR1 reads MGHDK; CDR2 reads SYGVNS. CDR3 length: 14 residues. CDR3 nucleotides: TGTGCCAGCAGTGCCTCGACTGTCAATCAGCCCCAGCATTTT. It codes for CASSASTVNQPQHF.

The chain joins TRBV5-1 to TRBJ1-1; D ambiguous. The CDR3 loop spans 14 amino acids. Trimming left V 0 bases short and J 1 base short, with 7 bases between. Germline CDR1 is SGHRS and CDR2 is YFSETQ. The CDR3 loop is CASSLDTGNTEAFF. DNA for the CDR3: TGCGCCAGCAGCTTGGACACGGGGAACACTGAAGCTTTCTTT.

The V gene is TRBV11-3, the J gene TRBJ2-1, with TRBD2 matching 8 bases. Trimming at V came to 1 base and at J to 3 bases, leaving 5 bases not matched to a gene. The CDR3 extends over 16 amino acids. Germline-derived CDR1 and CDR2 are SGHNT and YENEEA. The CDR3 protein is CASSLGSGGGYNEQFF. CDR3 nucleotide sequence: TGTGCCAGCAGCTTAGGATCGGGAGGGGGCTACAATGAGCAGTTCTTC. The full variable domain, rest sourced from reference TRBV11-3 and TRBJ2-1, is EAGVVQSPRYKIIEKKQPVAFWCNPISGHNTLYWYLQNLGQGPELLIRYENEEAVDDSQLPKDRFSAERLKGVDSTLKIQPAELGDSAVYLCASSLGSGGGYNEQFFGPGTRLTVL.

This chain connects TRBV5-3 to TRBJ2-3, with 10 bases aligning to TRBD2. Being an ORF, TRBV5-3 has a function that is uncertain. There are 17 residues in the CDR3. With 0 bases clipped from V and 1 base from J, the junction kept 5 bases outside the gene matches. CDR3 residues: CARSLATSGARTDTQYF. The CDR3 DNA reads as TGTGCCAGAAGCTTGGCCACTAGCGGGGCCCGCACAGATACGCAGTATTTT.

The rearrangement links TRBV6-5 to TRBJ1-2; D is possibly TRBD1 (6 bases). Trimming shortened V by 0 bases and J by 2 bases, and 10 bases separated the two germline ends. CDR3 length equals 15 residues. CDR1 is MNHEY, CDR2 SVGAGI, per germline. CDR3 amino acids: CASSYSGGLNYGYTF. The CDR3, as DNA: TGTGCCAGCAGTTACTCGGGGGGGCTGAACTATGGCTACACCTTC.

V usage is TRBV2 and J usage is TRBJ2-2; 7 positions agree with TRBD2. J was trimmed by 10 bases and V by 7 bases; bases with no gene match: 9. The CDR3 is 13 amino acids. Germline V gene data show CDR1 as SNHLY and CDR2 as FYNNEI. The CDR3 region is CASTRERDAELFF. In DNA, the CDR3 is TGTGCCAGCACTAGGGAGCGGGATGCGGAGCTGTTTTTT.

V gene TRBV25-1 combines with J gene TRBJ2-7, with 7 bases identical to TRBD1. Trimming took 5 bases from V and 4 from J; bases not matched to a gene: 5. This CDR3 is 13 amino acids long. The germline V gene has CDR1 MGHDK and CDR2 SYGVNS. The CDR3 sequence: CASSSDRAYEQYF. The CDR3 region has the DNA TGTGCCAGCAGTAGCGACAGGGCTTACGAGCAGTACTTC.

V usage is TRBV27 and J usage is TRBJ2-1, with 8 nucleotides matching TRBD1. The CDR3 spans 16 residues. Germline CDR1 MNHEY, CDR2 SMNVEV (reference sequence). With 2 bases clipped from V and 5 bases from J, the junction kept 8 bases outside the gene matches. The CDR3 sequence is CASSLPGRQGNNEQFF. Here the CDR3 DNA reads TGTGCCAGCAGTTTACCCGGTCGACAGGGGAACAATGAGCAGTTCTTC.

The chain joins TRBV12-3 or TRBV12-4 to TRBJ1-2, with TRBD1 identical over 9 bases. The CDR3 extends over 11 amino acids. With V trimmed by 8 bases and J by 5 bases, 0 bases remained unmatched. This chain's CDR3 is CASGTGYGYTF. CDR3 bases: TGTGCCAGCGGGACAGGGTATGGCTACACCTTC.

V and J are TRBV24-1 and TRBJ2-1; D not certain. Germline values: CDR1 KGHDR, CDR2 SFDVKD. With 4 bases removed from V and 6 bases from J, the gap between germline ends came to 12 bases. This CDR3 has 14 residues. The CDR3 loop is CATSDPVVSNEQFF. The CDR3 DNA sequence: TGTGCCACCAGTGACCCCGTGGTGAGCAATGAGCAGTTCTTC.

The V gene is TRBV7-2, the J gene TRBJ2-2, with 12 bases that match TRBD1. Trimming cost V 2 bases and J 9 bases; bases outside gene matches: 7. The CDR3 has 16 amino acids. Germline V gene sequence: CDR1 SGHTA, CDR2 FQGNSA. As DNA, the CDR3 is TGTGCCAGCAGCTTATCCTCGGGACAGGGGGCCCGGGAGCTGTTTTTT. It codes for CASSLSSGQGARELFF.

The chain carries TRBV30 and TRBJ1-2; tentatively, D is TRBD1 (6 bases). This CDR3 has 13 amino acids. Looked up from germline, CDR1 is GTSNPN and CDR2 is SVGIG (reference sequence). V gave up 8 bases and J gave up 4 bases, with 17 bases separating them. The CDR3 protein is CAGPADRPYGYTF. DNA for the CDR3: TGTGCCGGCCCGGCTGACAGGCCCTATGGCTACACCTTC. The full variable domain, its missing parts supplied by reference TRBV30 and TRBJ1-2, is SQTIHQWPATLVQPVGSPLSLECTVEGTSNPNLYWYRQAAGRGLQLLFYSVGIGQISSEVPQNLSASRPQDRQFILSSKKLLLSDSGFYLCAGPADRPYGYTFGSGTRLTVV.